This T cell receptor beta chain was identified during a study of blood T cell repertoires in COVID-19. In the study overall: Spain, Italy and the United States supplied samples that represented acute and convalescent COVID-19. T cells, B-cell-depleted T cells, or PBMCs supplied cDNA or gDNA.

Trimming pared 0 bases from V and 5 bases from J, leaving 12 bases between. Looked up from germline, CDR1 is SGHRS and CDR2 is YFSETQ. This CDR3 comprises 15 residues. As originally analysed: For nucleated cells, counts were estimated from reference gene primer amplification. The method was immunoSEQ multiplex PCR; TCRdb's version includes in-frame clones alone and lacks a portion of them. V and J calls and clone size are given by that table; D and trimming were obtained from the DNA. The sample carries approximately 170,000 clones, around 89% recorded once. The specimen was peripheral blood. The origin of this receptor is a man aged 45-65 years who had recovered from COVID-19. The chain uses TRBV5-1 and TRBJ1-3; no firm D call. CDR3 DNA sequence: TGCGCCAGCAGCTTGGCCGGGGAGGGAAGAAACACCATATATTTT. Its translation: CASSLAGEGRNTIYF.